The T cell receptor beta chain under discussion was sequenced for a study of T-cell memory formation after mild COVID-19. This clonotype was seen more than once but under ten times. Germline V gene lookup returns CDR1 SGHAT and CDR2 FQNNGV. V was pared by 1 base and J by 5 bases, with 17 bases between. This CDR3 is 16 amino acids long. TCRdb re-called the 5' RACE reads with MiXCR, one entry per CDR3 protein. In the table there are 350,000 to 450,000 distinct CDR3 sequences, approximately 15% of which are singletons. The chain uses TRBV11-2 and TRBJ2-5; D not resolved. Specimen: PBMCs or a T cell subset sorted from them (not recorded which). This sequence originates from a young man who had mild COVID-19 (a few samples of this study predate the infection). Cell type and time point are not known. In nucleotides, the CDR3 is TGTGCCAGCAGCTTAGTATTTGCGGCAATCAGGGAGACCCAGTACTTC. This encodes CASSLVFAAIRETQYF.